This TCR beta chain was profiled in a study of CD8+ T cells in alopecia areata. V was trimmed by 5 bases and J by 1 base, leaving 8 bases between them. CDR1 and CDR2 from the germline V gene are SQVTM and ANQGSEA. This CDR3 has 13 residues. RNA extraction and reverse transcription yielded cDNA as sequencing template. Assay: immunoSEQ multiplex PCR; the TCRdb copy retains only in-frame clones and omits some. The data show roughly 200,000 clones, 35% to 45% seen once. Treatment: oral pan-JAK inhibitor, 5-10 mg twice daily. Starting from PBMCs, sorting isolated CD4+ and CD8+ T cells. This clone was detected a few times. Its antigen is not identified. Study findings and constraints: Elevated clonality characterized lesional scalp relative to normal scalp, particularly in alopecia totalis/universalis. Relative to mice, TCR sharing across patients was less clear, a difference possibly HLA-related.

Sequencing was performed on CD4+ T cells sorted from blood, taken around week 30, from a patient treated with tofacitinib. The TCR originated in a human donor with alopecia areata. V usage is TRBV29-1 and J usage is TRBJ2-2, with a tentative D call TRBD1 (5 bases). The CDR3 DNA reads as TGCAGCGTTTTTACAGGGAACACCGGGGAGCTGTTTTTT. This sequence encodes CSVFTGNTGELFF.